The entry below gives a single TCR beta chain sequence along with its context. Its antigen is unknown. The CDR3 loop spans 17 amino acids. Trimming cost V 5 bases and J 2 bases, with 19 bases left between them. Germline V gene sequence: CDR1 SGHVS, CDR2 FNYEAQ. This specimen comes from a study of graft-versus-host responses after intestinal transplantation. The wider study: Induction with anti-thymocyte globulin, then tacrolimus and steroids for 2 to 3 years, was given to all recipients. Notes on the study in general: Patients who carried graft-donor T cell macrochimerism also had high graft-versus-host to host-versus-graft clonal ratios in their allografts. The marrow of recipients harbored GvH clones, and ileum or blood showed some of them first. Peak GvH clone levels in circulation were associated with early post-transplant HvG declines.

The assay was immunoSEQ multiplex PCR, and TCRdb's table has in-frame clones only and misses some. The sample comprises more than 65,000 clones, approximately 93% of which are singletons, and roughly 0.53% rests with the top ten. The chain links TRBV7-6 to TRBJ2-1, with a weak D call TRBD1 (6 bases). This sample comprised unstimulated CD8+ T cells sorted from spleen or lymph node cells, obtained before intestinal transplant. The receptor comes from a human donor who received an intestinal transplant. CDR3 residues: CASSLSIPGQPYNEQFF. The CDR3 DNA reads as TGTGCCAGCAGCCTGTCGATTCCGGGACAACCCTACAATGAGCAGTTCTTC.